What follows are 5 T cell receptor beta chains derived from one specimen sequenced in a study of Graves' ophthalmopathy and Graves' hyperthyroidism. The study amplified TCR beta CDR3 regions using RNA transcripts. An opening RT-PCR round employed HTBI primers and preceded a second-round multiplex PCR. One entry per CDR3 protein, called by TCRdb with MiXCR from the multiplex PCR reads. The sample shows about 590,000 distinct CDR3 sequences, about 35% of them seen only once. Sequencing was carried out using peripheral blood or thyroid tissue (not recorded which). Every receptor here comes from an adult man with Graves' hyperthyroidism.

The V call is TRBV10-3, the J call TRBJ2-3; the match to TRBD2 covers 14 bases. V lost 10 bases and J lost 2; bases outside the gene matches: 14. The CDR3 extends over 18 amino acids. Germline V lookup: CDR1 ENHRY, CDR2 SYGVKD. The CDR3 nucleotides read TGTGCCAGCAGCGACGAGCGACTAGCGGGAGGGATCACAGATACGCAGTATTTT. Residues: CASSDERLAGGITDTQYF.

J is TRBJ1-1 and V is TRBV7-9, with D uncertain. Germline V lookup: CDR1 SEHNR, CDR2 FQNEAQ (reference sequence). V lost 1 base and J lost 0, with 24 bases in between. The CDR3 totals 20 residues. The CDR3 here is CASSLVKGAGHLFMNTEAFF. The DNA for the CDR3 is TGTGCCAGCAGCTTAGTAAAGGGAGCGGGTCATCTATTCATGAACACTGAAGCTTTCTTT.

The table lists this clonotype with many counts. CDR3: CASKVRETQYF. The CDR3 DNA follows: TGTGCCAGCAAAGTGAGGGAGACCCAGTACTTC. This chain joins TRBV2 and TRBJ2-5; D ambiguous. Germline CDR1 is SNHLY and CDR2 is FYNNEI. V dropped 7 bases and J dropped 5 bases, with 8 bases sitting between them. CDR3 length: 11 amino acids.

This clonotype was recorded at least ten times. The chain carries TRBV29-1 and TRBJ2-5; no reliable D call. The CDR3 covers 12 residues. V shed 6 bases and J shed 2 bases, with 10 bases lying between them. Germline CDR1 is SQVTM and CDR2 is ANQGSEA. CDR3 bases: TGCAGCGTCGTGACGGTACAAGAGACCCAGTACTTC. Translating gives CSVVTVQETQYF.

V is TRBV3-1 and J is TRBJ1-1; D call uncertain. Germline V gene lookup returns CDR1 LGHDT and CDR2 YNNKEL (reference sequence). Trimming took off 0 bases at V and 1 base at J, with 3 bases between the two ends. This CDR3 has 13 amino acids. In nucleotides, the CDR3 is TGTGCCAGCAGCCAAGAGCGGAACACTGAAGCTTTCTTT. Translated: CASSQERNTEAFF. Combining the CDR3 with reference TRBV3-1 and TRBJ1-1 gives the whole variable domain DTAVSQTPKYLVTQMGNDKSIKCEQNLGHDTMYWYKQDSKKFLKIMFSYNNKELIINETVPNRFSPKSPDKAHLNLHINSLELGDSAVYFCASSQERNTEAFFGQGTRLTVV.